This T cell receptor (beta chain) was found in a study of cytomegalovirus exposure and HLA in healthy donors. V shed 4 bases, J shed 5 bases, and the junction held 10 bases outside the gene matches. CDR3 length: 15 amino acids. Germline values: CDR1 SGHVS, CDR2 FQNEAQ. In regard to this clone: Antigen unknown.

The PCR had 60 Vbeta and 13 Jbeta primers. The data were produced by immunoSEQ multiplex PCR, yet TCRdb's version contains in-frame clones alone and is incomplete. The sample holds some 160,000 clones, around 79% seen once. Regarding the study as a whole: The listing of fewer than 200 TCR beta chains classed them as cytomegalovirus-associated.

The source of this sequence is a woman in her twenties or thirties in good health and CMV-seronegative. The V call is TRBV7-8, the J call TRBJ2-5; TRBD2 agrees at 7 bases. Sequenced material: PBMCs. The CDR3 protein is CASSSSRGVGETQYF. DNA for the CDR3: TGTGCCAGCAGCTCCTCCCGGGGGGTGGGGGAGACCCAGTACTTC.